This T cell receptor (beta chain) comes out of a study of post-analysis software for immune sequencing data. Whole-study results and caveats: Patients had higher frequencies than controls of a few TRBV segments, including TRBV5-6, TRBV5-1 and TRBV20-1.

This clonotype was found a few times. Its antigen is as yet unknown. Each TCR beta cDNA library carried unique molecular identifiers. TCRdb reanalysed the PCR reads using MiXCR and keeps one entry per CDR3 protein. The sample shows 650,000 to 900,000 distinct CDR3 sequences, 46% of them seen only once. V was trimmed by 4 bases and J by 2 bases, leaving 9 bases between them. Germline V gives CDR1 PRHDT, CDR2 FYEKMQ (reference sequence). CDR3 length: 13 amino acids. Sequences were obtained from blood. J is TRBJ2-7 and V is TRBV13; D could derive from TRBD1 or TRBD2 (5 bases each). This receptor was obtained from a girl under 18 with multiple sclerosis. The chain's CDR3 is CASSSGAPYEQYF. CDR3 DNA sequence: TGTGCCAGCAGCTCCGGGGCCCCCTACGAGCAGTACTTC. The full variable domain, with the rest looked up from reference TRBV13 and TRBJ2-7, is AAGVIQSPRHLIKEKRETATLKCYPIPRHDTVYWYQQGPGQDPQFLISFYEKMQSDKGSIPDRFSAQQFSDYHSELNMSSLELGDSALYFCASSSGAPYEQYFGPGTRLTVT.